The 15 T cell receptor beta chains listed next were all sequenced from one sample in a study of shared clonotypes between healthy human individuals. It was CD45RO-negative cells, positively selected for CCR7, that made up naive CD8 cells, with terminally differentiated effector memory CD45RA+ cells excluded. Using immunoSEQ multiplex PCR, the repertoire was profiled, and TCRdb retains in-frame clones only, with some absent. The data contain roughly 590,000 clones, roughly 95% of them singletons. The source material was naive CD8+ T cells sorted from blood. The receptors here all came from a woman in her twenties or thirties in good health.

V gene TRBV7-9 combines with J gene TRBJ2-5; D unresolved. The ends were cut back, 3 bases at V and 2 bases at J, with 7 bases in the middle. There are 13 residues in the CDR3. Germline-derived CDR1 and CDR2 are SEHNR and FQNEAQ (reference sequence). CDR3 coding DNA: TGTGCCAGCAGCTTCGTTACGCAAGAGACCCAGTACTTC. This sequence encodes CASSFVTQETQYF.

V is TRBV28 and J is TRBJ1-5; D unclear. This CDR3 contains 15 residues. V lost 10 bases and J lost 1, with 17 bases in between. Germline V CDR1 and CDR2: MDHEN, SYDVKM. CDR3 coding DNA: TGTGCCACCACCCTCTGGGCCTCAAGCAATCAGCCCCAGCATTTT. As protein: CATTLWASSNQPQHF.

This chain connects TRBV15 to TRBJ1-1; D remains unclear. CDR1 and CDR2 (germline): LNHNV, YYDKDF (reference sequence). The CDR3 contains 12 residues. V lost 3 bases, J lost 7 bases, and 9 bases lay in between. The CDR3 spells CATSRVGNEAFF. In DNA, the CDR3 is TGTGCCACCAGCAGGGTAGGGAATGAAGCTTTCTTT.

The chain recombines TRBV7-3 with TRBJ2-3; 12 bases map to TRBD2. This CDR3 region has 15 residues. CDR1 SGHTA and CDR2 FQGTGA come from the germline V gene. J was trimmed by 3 bases and V by 3 bases; bases with no gene match: 1. CDR3 in DNA: TGTGCCAGCAGCTTTACTAGCGGGAGGACAGATACGCAGTATTTT. This translates into CASSFTSGRTDTQYF.

In its sample, this clone was seen once. This chain links TRBV5-1 with TRBJ1-5, with unresolved D. Trimming shortened V by 8 bases and J by 0 bases, and 24 bases separated the two germline ends. Per the germline V gene, CDR1 is SGHRS and CDR2 is YFSETQ. The CDR3 loop spans 18 amino acids. This CDR3 is CARRFLRTGGYSNQPQHF. Written as DNA, the CDR3 is TGCGCCAGGAGATTTTTACGGACCGGTGGGTATAGCAATCAGCCCCAGCATTTT.

This chain connects TRBV4-1 to TRBJ2-1; the D is unclear. The germline V gene has CDR1 MGHRA and CDR2 YSYEKL. This CDR3 spans 13 amino acids. Trimming stripped 5 bases from V and 5 bases from J, with 10 bases between. CDR3 coding DNA: TGCGCCAGCAGCTCCCGGGTCCACAATGAGCAGTTCTTC. Translation gives CASSSRVHNEQFF.

The chain carries TRBV9 and TRBJ2-7, with D possibly TRBD2 on 5 matching bases. CDR1 and CDR2 (germline): SGDLS, YYNGEE. The V end was cut by 3 bases, the J end by 0 bases, with 19 bases between. This CDR3 is 17 amino acids long. CDR3 loop: CASSAYGLATSSYEQYF. CDR3 bases: TGTGCCAGCAGCGCCTACGGACTTGCCACCAGCTCCTACGAGCAGTACTTC.

The chain carries TRBV6-5 and TRBJ1-1; D gene unclear. Germline loops: CDR1 MNHEY, CDR2 SVGAGI. The CDR3 runs 13 residues. Deletions cut 7 bases from V and 1 base from J, with 10 bases between. The CDR3 protein is CASNEGPNTEAFF. Here the CDR3 DNA reads TGTGCCAGCAATGAGGGCCCGAACACTGAAGCTTTCTTT.

J is TRBJ2-7 and V is TRBV9; the D is unclear. Germline CDR1 is SGDLS and CDR2 is YYNGEE. The CDR3 runs to 15 residues. The germline V and J ends were trimmed by 1 base and 3 bases, with 14 bases remaining between them. The CDR3 region has the DNA TGTGCCAGCAGCGTAAGTTCCCGCCCCTTCTACGAGCAGTACTTC. This translates into CASSVSSRPFYEQYF. The entire variable domain, with the rest obtained from reference TRBV9 and TRBJ2-7, is as follows: DSGVTQTPKHLITATGQRVTLRCSPRSGDLSVYWYQQSLDQGLQFLIQYYNGEERAKGNILERFSAQQFPDLHSELNLSSLELGDSALYFCASSVSSRPFYEQYFGPGTRLTVT.

The chain employs TRBV28 and TRBJ2-2; D is unresolved. CDR3 size: 13 residues. V was pared by 5 bases and J by 5 bases, with 9 bases between. CDR1 and CDR2 from the germline V gene are MDHEN and SYDVKM. The CDR3 region has the DNA TGTGCCAGCAGTAACGGACGTACCGGGGAGCTGTTTTTT. Protein product: CASSNGRTGELFF.

The V gene is TRBV6-5, the J gene TRBJ1-2, with 8 bases identical to TRBD1. Germline CDR1 is MNHEY and CDR2 is SVGAGI. The ends lost 4 bases at V and 8 bases at J; junction bases unmatched: 6. The CDR3 extends over 13 amino acids. The CDR3 spells CASSWTGTDGYTF. CDR3 bases: TGTGCCAGCAGTTGGACAGGGACCGACGGCTACACCTTC.

V gene TRBV7-6 combines with J gene TRBJ2-7, with 8 bases lining up with TRBD1. Unmatched junction bases numbered 9, after V lost 5 bases and J lost 0 bases. In germline, CDR1 is SGHVS, CDR2 FNYEAQ. CDR3 length equals 16 residues. The CDR3 DNA reads as TGTGCCAGCAGCCCCGGGGCGACAGGGGACTCCTACGAGCAGTACTTC. It specifies CASSPGATGDSYEQYF.

The genes are TRBV28 and TRBJ1-1; 7 bases line up with TRBD1. The CDR3 totals 15 residues. Germline V lookup: CDR1 MDHEN, CDR2 SYDVKM. J gave up 0 bases and V 6 bases, and 7 bases lay outside the gene matches. CDR3 nucleotides: TGTGCCAGCAGACGGGACAGCGCAATGAACACTGAAGCTTTCTTT. As protein: CASRRDSAMNTEAFF.

The chain carries TRBV5-1 and TRBJ2-2; 9 bases agree with TRBD2. The CDR3 runs to 16 residues. Trimming at V came to 0 bases and at J to 4 bases, leaving 4 bases not matched to a gene. Germline V gene data show CDR1 as SGHRS and CDR2 as YFSETQ. CDR3 sequence (DNA): TGCGCCAGCAGCTTGGTTGCGGGAGGGCCCACCGGGGAGCTGTTTTTT. Translating gives CASSLVAGGPTGELFF.

J is TRBJ2-7 and V is TRBV28; 10 bases match TRBD1. Germline lookup yields CDR1 MDHEN and CDR2 SYDVKM. This CDR3 has 16 amino acids. V dropped 5 bases and J dropped 2; count of bases not matched to a gene: 9. The CDR3 reads CASSLEPGQGPYEQYF. The CDR3 DNA reads TGTGCCAGCAGTCTGGAGCCGGGACAGGGGCCCTACGAGCAGTACTTC. The variable domain in full, with the rest retrieved from reference TRBV28 and TRBJ2-7, is DVKVTQSSRYLVKRTGEKVFLECVQDMDHENMFWYRQDPGLGLRLIYFSYDVKMKEKGDIPEGYSVSREKKERFSLILESASTNQTSMYLCASSLEPGQGPYEQYFGPGTRLTVT.